A single sample is the source of the 10 T cell receptor beta chains below, sequenced in a study of blood T cell repertoires in COVID-19. Sequencing used immunoSEQ multiplex PCR; TCRdb keeps in-frame clones, though not all of them. The sample contains roughly 30,000 clones, roughly nine tenths of which appear only once. The sample consisted of peripheral blood. The receptor source for this set is a human donor in a cohort sampled during active COVID-19.

This chain uses TRBV25-1 with TRBJ2-5; 10 bases agree with TRBD1. Germline values: CDR1 MGHDK, CDR2 SYGVNS. The CDR3 extends over 16 amino acids. The trim removed 2 bases at V and 2 bases at J, leaving 5 bases unmatched. The CDR3 protein is CASSEPGTGEQETQYF. As DNA, the CDR3 is TGTGCCAGCAGTGAACCCGGGACAGGGGAACAAGAGACCCAGTACTTC.

J is TRBJ2-1 and V is TRBV4-2, with 8 bases lining up with TRBD2. The CDR3 is made up of 16 amino acids. The germline V gene encodes CDR1 LGHNA and CDR2 YNFKEQ. The J segment lost 8 bases and the V segment lost 0 bases, leaving 9 bases of the junction unmatched. This chain's CDR3 is CASSQELAGTPHEQFF. DNA for the CDR3: TGTGCCAGCAGCCAAGAATTAGCGGGGACCCCCCATGAGCAGTTCTTC.

The chain carries TRBV6-2 or TRBV6-3 and TRBJ1-1; possibly TRBD1 for D (5 bases). The CDR3 has 16 residues. Per the germline V gene, CDR1 is MNHEY and CDR2 is SVGEGT. V was cut by 5 bases and J by 4 bases, with 20 bases left in between. The DNA for the CDR3 is TGTGCCAGCAGTCGGGGGTGGGCGGCATCTGGCACTGAAGCTTTCTTT. Amino acids: CASSRGWAASGTEAFF.

This chain connects TRBV19 to TRBJ1-5, with D possibly being TRBD1 (5 bases). The germline V gene encodes CDR1 LNHDA and CDR2 SQIVND (reference sequence). Trimming removed 3 bases from V and 2 bases from J, with 14 bases in between. The CDR3 extends over 16 amino acids. The CDR3 coding sequence is TGTGCCAGTAGTATTGCAGGGCTATCGGGCAATCAGCCCCAGCATTTT. Amino acid sequence: CASSIAGLSGNQPQHF.

The V call is TRBV6-2 or TRBV6-3, the J call TRBJ2-1, with no clear D. V was trimmed by 4 bases and J by 2 bases, leaving 12 bases between them. The CDR3 is 15 amino acids. Germline V gives CDR1 MNHEY, CDR2 SVGEGT. Here the CDR3 reads CASSLGAAAYNEQFF. The CDR3 DNA follows: TGTGCCAGCAGTTTAGGAGCCGCCGCCTACAATGAGCAGTTCTTC.

This chain connects TRBV6-2 or TRBV6-3 to TRBJ1-5, with D tentatively TRBD1 (5 bases). The V end was cut by 0 bases, the J end by 1 base, with 25 bases between. CDR1 and CDR2 (germline): MNHEY, SVGEGT. The length of the CDR3 is 21 residues. CDR3 loop: CASSYSMPRQGGGKSNQPQHF. The CDR3 DNA is TGTGCCAGCAGTTACTCGATGCCCCGGCAGGGTGGTGGTAAAAGCAATCAGCCCCAGCATTTT.

The V gene is TRBV5-1, the J gene TRBJ1-5, with D maybe TRBD1 (5 bases). Germline V gives CDR1 SGHRS, CDR2 YFSETQ. Trimming removed 4 bases from V and 8 bases from J, with 16 bases in between. CDR3 length: 14 residues. As DNA, the CDR3 is TGCGCCAGCAGCCCCGGGACTAATAGTGAGCCCCAGCATTTT. It translates to CASSPGTNSEPQHF.

The chain couples TRBV21-1 to TRBJ2-4; the table names TRBD1, a call not compared with the DNA. TRBV21-1 is marked as a pseudogene. This CDR3 has 13 residues. CDR3 sequence reads: CASRRDRGLSWYF. Written as DNA, the CDR3 is TGTGCCAGCCGCCGGGACAGGGGATTGTCGTGGTACTTC.

This chain links TRBV5-1 with TRBJ2-5; 8 bases are a match to TRBD2. The trim removed 0 bases at V and 2 bases at J, leaving 6 bases unmatched. The length of the CDR3 is 16 residues. The germline V gene has CDR1 SGHRS and CDR2 YFSETQ. The DNA of the CDR3 is TGCGCCAGCAGCTTGGTGGCGGGGGGAATACAAGAGACCCAGTACTTC. Protein sequence: CASSLVAGGIQETQYF.

CDR3 protein: CASRGDRVAGELFF. CDR3 bases: TGTGCCAGTAGGGGGGACAGGGTGGCCGGGGAGCTGTTTTTT. The V call is TRBV19, the J call TRBJ2-2, with 9 bases lining up with TRBD1. CDR3 length: 14 residues. J was trimmed by 6 bases and V by 6 bases; bases with no gene match: 5. Germline lookup yields CDR1 LNHDA and CDR2 SQIVND (reference sequence).